A single sample gave rise to the 16 T cell receptor beta chains below, sequenced in a study of CD8+CD57+ T cells in acquired aplastic anemia. Profiling that covered TCR beta VDJ and CDR3 relied on genomic DNA as its template. TCRdb fed the reads into MiXCR, producing one record per CDR3 protein. This sample has hundreds of thousands of distinct CDR3 sequences; around 72% occur once, and the top ten carry 4%. Input material: sorted CD4+, CD8+, or CD8+CD57+ T cells (not recorded which) from PBMCs. The receptors were sampled from a human donor in good health, serving as a control.

Remarks on this clonotype: A junction boundary mismatches the germline segment, possibly from a read error. The chain links TRBV12-3 or TRBV12-4 to TRBJ2-1; 8 bases match TRBD1. The CDR3 extends over 16 amino acids. CDR3: CATSSAAGGSYNEQFF. The CDR3 bases are TGTGCCACCAGTTCTGCCGCAGGGGGCTCATACAATGAGCAGTTCTTC.

This clonotype was seen many times. The CDR3 reads CSARDFLQVDYGYTF. The CDR3 bases are TGCAGTGCAAGGGACTTCCTCCAGGTGGACTATGGCTACACCTTC. This sequence joins TRBV20-1 and TRBJ1-2, with D possibly matching TRBD1 (5 bases). The ends were cut back, 6 bases at V and 3 bases at J, with 20 bases in the middle. The CDR3 totals 15 residues. Germline CDR1 DFQATT, CDR2 SNEGSKA (reference sequence).

The chain is built from TRBV4-2 and TRBJ2-2, with D possibly matching TRBD2 (5 bases). Trimming left V 6 bases short and J 3 bases short, with 11 bases between. From germline, CDR1 is LGHNA and CDR2 YNFKEQ. The CDR3 covers 14 residues. DNA of the CDR3: TGTGCCAGCAGACCAGACTATTACACCGGGGAGCTGTTTTTT. This gives the protein CASRPDYYTGELFF.

This rearrangement joins TRBV7-6 to TRBJ2-3; D possibly uses TRBD1 or TRBD2 (5 bases each). The CDR3 is 14 amino acids. Looked up from germline, CDR1 is SGHVS and CDR2 is FNYEAQ. Trimming removed 6 bases from V and 1 base from J, with 11 bases in between. The CDR3 loop is CASSGTAGTDTQYF. CDR3 coding DNA: TGTGCCAGCAGTGGGACGGCCGGCACAGATACGCAGTATTTT.

This chain links TRBV4-2 with TRBJ2-1, with TRBD2 as a possible D gene (5 bases). Germline V gives CDR1 LGHNA, CDR2 YNFKEQ. V was trimmed by 4 bases and J by 12 bases, leaving 16 bases between them. The CDR3 consists of 13 residues. This CDR3 is CASSPSQRDTQFF. The CDR3 DNA follows: TGTGCCAGCAGCCCCAGCCAGAGGGATACGCAGTTCTTC.

With respect to this clonotype: One end of the junction varies from germline; a read error may be responsible. The V gene is TRBV7-3, the J gene TRBJ2-7, with D possibly being TRBD1 or TRBD2 (5 bases each). Germline CDR1 reads SGHTA; CDR2 reads FQGTGA. This CDR3 region has 14 residues. The CDR3 sequence: CASSASGTDEETQF. The DNA for the CDR3 is TGTGCCAGCAGCGCGTCCGGGACCGACGAAGAGACCCAGTTC.

V gene TRBV29-1 combines with J gene TRBJ1-2, with no clear D. CDR3 length equals 13 residues. Germline V lookup: CDR1 SQVTM, CDR2 ANQGSEA. Between the trimmed V and J ends, which lost 7 bases and 2 bases, there was a span of 14 bases. In DNA form, the CDR3 reads TGCAGCGCCGGCGAGGCCGACAACTATGGCTACACCTTC. It specifies CSAGEADNYGYTF.

This clonotype occurred many times. The rearrangement uses TRBV5-8 and TRBJ2-5; D is perhaps TRBD1 (6 bases). V was pared by 4 bases and J by 2 bases, with 15 bases between. The germline gives CDR1 SGHTS, CDR2 YDEGEE. This CDR3 region has 15 residues. The chain's CDR3 is CASSPVPGEQETQYF. CDR3 nucleotides: TGTGCCAGCAGCCCGGTCCCAGGGGAACAAGAGACCCAGTACTTC.

The chain links TRBV12-3 or TRBV12-4 to TRBJ2-2; 12 bases agree with TRBD1. J was trimmed by 7 bases and V by 6 bases; bases with no gene match: 3. The length of the CDR3 is 14 residues. As DNA, the CDR3 is TGTGCCAGCAGCAGGGACAGGGGGCGCGGGGAGCTGTTTTTT. This encodes CASSRDRGRGELFF.

In the case of this clonotype: Compared with germline, one end of the junction differs, possibly owing to a read error. The chain is built from TRBV11-2 and TRBJ2-1; the match to TRBD2 covers 8 bases. CDR1 is SGHAT, CDR2 FQNNGV, per germline. This CDR3 region has 15 residues. CDR3 residues: CASSLAGLSYNEQFF. In nucleotides, the CDR3 is TGCGCCAGCAGCTTAGCGGGACTATCTTACAATGAGCAGTTCTTC.

This chain links TRBV5-1 with TRBJ1-5; TRBD1 might be the D (5 bases). This CDR3 comprises 16 residues. Germline-derived CDR1 and CDR2 are SGHRS and YFSETQ. Trimming pared 2 bases from V and 3 bases from J, leaving 15 bases between. The CDR3 protein is CASSLSGGTNNQPQHF. The CDR3, as DNA: TGCGCCAGCAGCTTAAGTGGGGGGACTAACAATCAGCCCCAGCATTTT.

The chain carries TRBV13 and TRBJ1-6; TRBD1 might be the D (5 bases). Germline V gene lookup returns CDR1 PRHDT and CDR2 FYEKMQ (reference sequence). With 6 bases removed from V and 10 bases from J, the gap between germline ends came to 16 bases. CDR3 size: 14 residues. CDR3 DNA: TGTGCCAGCAGTTACGGGGCCGCCCTCTCACCCCTCCACTTT. Its translation is CASSYGAALSPLHF.

Details on this clonotype: At one of its ends the junction is not consistent with the germline gene, which may arise from a read error. This chain joins TRBV7-9 and TRBJ1-1; D may be TRBD1 (6 bases). The CDR3 sequence is 16 residues long. Germline CDR1 SEHNR, CDR2 FQNEAQ (reference sequence). The CDR3 DNA is TGTGCCAGCAGCGGCATGGGAGGGGGGGTAAACGCTGAGGCTTTCTTT. It yields the protein CASSGMGGGVNAEAFF.

V usage is TRBV7-6 and J usage is TRBJ1-1; D gene unclear. The CDR3 has 13 residues. The germline V gene has CDR1 SGHVS and CDR2 FNYEAQ. For the CDR3, the DNA is TGTGCTAGCGTCCGGAGTTTGAACACTGAAGCTTTCTTT. Translating gives CASVRSLNTEAFF.

To note about this clonotype: The CDR3 carries no conserved terminal phenylalanine or tryptophan, so it likely arises from a read error. The DNA is omitted, as the CDR3 cannot be located on it reliably, and the CDR3 follows TCRdb's listing. V gene TRBV2 combines with J gene TRBJ2-3. Ends included, the CDR3 has 8 residues. CDR1 SNHLY and CDR2 FYNNEI come from the germline V gene. The CDR3 loop is CASSEGFY.

In regard to this clonotype: The missing conserved phenylalanine or tryptophan at the end of this CDR3 makes a read error likely. Because the CDR3's place on the DNA is in doubt, the DNA is left out and the CDR3 is given as listed by TCRdb. J is TRBJ1-1 and V is TRBV7-8. Germline CDR1 is SGHVS and CDR2 is FQNEAQ. The CDR3 is 13 residues long, ends included. The CDR3 here is CASTSGSYEQYFG.